A selection of T cell receptor beta chains follows, all from one sample in a study of T cells in Graves' hyperthyroidism and ophthalmopathy. TCRdb analysed the multiplex PCR reads with MiXCR anew, one entry per CDR3 protein. The sample lists hundreds of thousands of distinct CDR3 sequences; 11% to 15% were seen once. The sample was blood. Receptors originate from a woman aged 18 to 35 with Graves' hyperthyroidism. Both conserved end residues are part of each CDR3. The D gene is left open where the match is weak. A clone size is listed for some rows: how often the clone was seen (once, few, many), or a class if it is expanded.

d_gene,abundance,j_gene,v_gene,CDR3nt,CDR3aa
NA,many,TRBJ2-7,TRBV28,TGTGCCAGCAGTTTAGTTCTTAGCTCCTACGAGCAGTACTTC,CASSLVLSSYEQYF
TRBD2,NA,TRBJ2-2,TRBV9,TGTGCCAGCAGTGGACTAGCGGGTGCCGGGGAGCTGTTTTTT,CASSGLAGAGELFF
NA,NA,TRBJ2-7,TRBV4-1,TGCGCCAGCAGCCAACTCTGGACAACAGGGCAGTACTTC,CASSQLWTTGQYF
NA,NA,TRBJ2-5,TRBV6-1,TGTGCCAGCAGAAAAGACCAAGAGACCCAGTACTTC,CASRKDQETQYF
NA,many,TRBJ2-7,TRBV6-1,TGTGCCAGCAGTTATGCAGTCCGCTACGAGCAGTACTTC,CASSYAVRYEQYF
NA,many,TRBJ2-5,TRBV2,TGTGCCAGCAGTGAAGCGCTTTGGAAAGAGACCCAGTACTTC,CASSEALWKETQYF
NA,many,TRBJ1-1,TRBV7-2,TGTGCCAGCAGCTTAGAGCCGGGATCCACTGAAGCTTTCTTT,CASSLEPGSTEAFF
TRBD2,many,TRBJ2-7,TRBV2,TGTGCCAGCAAGGACCTAGCGGGACCCTACGAGCAGTACTTC,CASKDLAGPYEQYF
NA,NA,TRBJ2-7,TRBV14,TGTGCCAGCAGCCAAGGACCCGAGCAGTACTTC,CASSQGPEQYF
NA,many,TRBJ2-7,TRBV30,TGTGCCTGGACTGGGCGGGGAGTTAGCTACGAGCAGTACTTC,CAWTGRGVSYEQYF
NA,many,TRBJ2-1,TRBV7-9,TGTGCCAGCAGCCTGCTTGACAATGAGCAGTTCTTC,CASSLLDNEQFF
NA,NA,TRBJ1-4,TRBV14,TGTGCCAGCAGCCAATGGGGGTTCAATGAAAAACTGTTTTTT,CASSQWGFNEKLFF
TRBD1,many,TRBJ1-1,TRBV12-3/TRBV12-4,TGTGCCAGCAGTCCGACAGGGTCGGCTGAAGCTTTCTTT,CASSPTGSAEAFF
NA,many,TRBJ1-1,TRBV27,TGTGCCAGCACACCATTAACAGGCTCGGGGACTGAAGCTTTCTTT,CASTPLTGSGTEAFF
NA,few,TRBJ1-2,TRBV6-1,TGTGCCAGCAGGAGCCCCCCAGGGAACTATGGCTACACCTTC,CASRSPPGNYGYTF
TRBD2,many,TRBJ2-1,TRBV6-1,TGTGCCAGCAGTGAGGAGAGCGGGGCTTACAATGAGCAGTTCTTC,CASSEESGAYNEQFF
NA,many,TRBJ2-5,TRBV7-3,TGTGCCAGCAGCTTAAGGGGGGGCAAGGGAGAGACCCAGTACTTC,CASSLRGGKGETQYF
TRBD2,many,TRBJ2-3,TRBV20-1,TGCAGTGCTAGAGATACGAGGACTAGCGGGAGCACAGATACGCAGTATTTT,CSARDTRTSGSTDTQYF
NA,many,TRBJ1-4,TRBV7-9,TGTGCCAGCAGCGCCAATCCAGGGGAAGGTGGACTGTTTTTT,CASSANPGEGGLFF
TRBD1,many,TRBJ2-1,TRBV28,TGTGCCAGCAGTCCTCTCGGGACAGACGATGAGCAGTTCTTC,CASSPLGTDDEQFF
NA,NA,TRBJ2-7,TRBV29-1,TGCAGCGTTCAGTTGGGAACTAACGAGCAGTACTTC,CSVQLGTNEQYF
TRBD1,NA,TRBJ2-1,TRBV5-4,TGTGCCAGCAGCTGGGGACAGGACTCCTACAATGAGCAGTTCTTC,CASSWGQDSYNEQFF
TRBD2,many,TRBJ2-1,TRBV12-3/TRBV12-4,TGTGCCAGCAGTTTGGGACTAGCTCTTCTGGTGCAGTTCTTC,CASSLGLALLVQFF
NA,few,TRBJ2-3,TRBV24-1,TGTGCCACCAGTGTTGACAGTTATAGCACAGATACGCAGTATTTT,CATSVDSYSTDTQYF
TRBD2,few,TRBJ2-1,TRBV5-6,TGTGCCAGCAGCTTGGGTAGCGGGAGGGCAGAAGAGCAGTTCTTC,CASSLGSGRAEEQFF
NA,few,TRBJ1-5,TRBV2,TGTGCCAGCAGTGAAGTAAATAGCAATCAGCCCCAGCATTTT,CASSEVNSNQPQHF
NA,many,TRBJ2-7,TRBV7-6,TGTGCCAGCAGCTTTGGTTCAGGCTTAACCTACGAGCAGTACTTC,CASSFGSGLTYEQYF
NA,NA,TRBJ2-5,TRBV20-1,TGCAGTGCTAGCGGGGGTTTCCAAGAGACCCAGTACTTC,CSASGGFQETQYF
NA,many,TRBJ2-1,TRBV10-3,TGTGCCATCAGTGAGTCTCTGGCGGGCAATGAGCAGTTCTTC,CAISESLAGNEQFF
NA,few,TRBJ1-5,TRBV19,TGTGCCAGTAGTATTTGGGGCAGGGGCAGCAATCAGCCCCAGCATTTT,CASSIWGRGSNQPQHF
NA,few,TRBJ1-1,TRBV4-1,TGCGCCAGCAGCCAAGGGGCAGGGCCCCTGAACACTGAAGCTTTCTTT,CASSQGAGPLNTEAFF
NA,many,TRBJ2-2,TRBV7-9,TGTGCCAGCAGACAGGGCGCTTCCACCGGGGAGCTGTTTTTT,CASRQGASTGELFF
TRBD2,NA,TRBJ2-7,TRBV13,TGTGCCAGCAGCTGGAGCAGCGGGAACTTCTACGAGCAGTACTTC,CASSWSSGNFYEQYF
NA,few,TRBJ1-2,TRBV29-1,TGCAGCGTTGGGACAGCGGGGGGCTACACCTTC,CSVGTAGGYTF
TRBD1,few,TRBJ2-7,TRBV5-1,TGCGCCAGCTCGACTCGGGACAGGGGCAGTAACTACGAGCAGTACTTC,CASSTRDRGSNYEQYF
TRBD2,NA,TRBJ2-1,TRBV20-1,TGCAGTGCTAGAAGTCCTAGCGGGACCAACAATGAGCAGTTCTTC,CSARSPSGTNNEQFF
NA,NA,TRBJ1-5,TRBV7-9,TGTGCCAGCAGCTCTTCGGGAGGGAACCCGCCCCAGCATTTT,CASSSSGGNPPQHF
TRBD2,few,TRBJ2-1,TRBV20-1,TGCAGTGCTACAGACCCCCGGGGAGCGGGGGGCTACAATGAGCAGTTCTTC,CSATDPRGAGGYNEQFF
NA,few,TRBJ1-5,TRBV4-1,TGCGCCAGCAGCCAAGATGTGGTGAGGAGTAGCAATCAGCCCCAGCATTTT,CASSQDVVRSSNQPQHF
TRBD2,many,TRBJ2-1,TRBV9,TGTGCCAGCAGCGTCCTAGCGGGAGGCTCGTACAATGAGCAGTTCTTC,CASSVLAGGSYNEQFF
NA,many,TRBJ1-4,TRBV28,TGTGCCAGTAGTACGGGGGCGCAGGAAAAACTGTTTTTT,CASSTGAQEKLFF
TRBD1,NA,TRBJ2-7,TRBV15,TGTGCCACCAGCAGGGACAGGGGGCTCTTCTCTTACGAGCAGTACTTC,CATSRDRGLFSYEQYF
NA,many,TRBJ2-7,TRBV12-5,TGTGCTAGCGGTTTGGTACAGATCGAGGGGATTCACCCTAAGCGTTCTGGCGAGCAGTACTTC,CASGLVQIEGIHPKRSGEQYF
NA,few,TRBJ2-7,TRBV19,TGTGCCAGTCAACGTCGAGGGGGGGAGCAGTACTTC,CASQRRGGEQYF
TRBD2,many,TRBJ2-1,TRBV28,TGTGCCAGCAGTGGACATTTAGCGGGAGGGTACAATGAGCAGTTCTTC,CASSGHLAGGYNEQFF
TRBD2,many,TRBJ2-3,TRBV7-9,TGTGCCAGCAGTCGACTAGCGGGAGGTGGAGATACGCAGTATTTT,CASSRLAGGGDTQYF
NA,many,TRBJ2-7,TRBV11-2,TGTGCCAGCAGACCATTTGGGGAAGGCCCTACTGAGCAGTACTTC,CASRPFGEGPTEQYF
NA,many,TRBJ2-1,TRBV2,TGTGCCAGCAGTGTCGGGCAGGACCCTAACAATGAGCAGTTCTTC,CASSVGQDPNNEQFF
TRBD1,NA,TRBJ2-6,TRBV5-6,TGTGCCAGCAGGAGACAGGGGCCCCCTGGGGCCAACGTCCTGACTTTC,CASRRQGPPGANVLTF
NA,NA,TRBJ2-1,TRBV11-3,TGTGCCAGTCGACGGCGGAAAGACAATGAGCAGTTCTTC,CASRRRKDNEQFF
NA,NA,TRBJ1-2,TRBV6-1,TGTGCCAGCACCCACACGGGGGCGGAGTCTGGCTACACCTTC,CASTHTGAESGYTF
TRBD2,few,TRBJ2-7,TRBV16,TGTGCCAGCATACCACGGGCTAGCGGGGTCTCCTACGAGCAGTACTTC,CASIPRASGVSYEQYF
NA,many,TRBJ2-5,TRBV12-3/TRBV12-4,TGTGCCAGCACCCGGGGGCGTGAGACCCAGTACTTC,CASTRGRETQYF
TRBD1,many,TRBJ1-2,TRBV5-8,TGTGCCAGCAGCTCCGGGACAGGGGGCTACTATGGCTACACCTTC,CASSSGTGGYYGYTF
NA,few,TRBJ2-1,TRBV7-3,TGTGCCAGCAGCTTATCTGGAGGGAGCTATGAGCAGTTCTTC,CASSLSGGSYEQFF
NA,few,TRBJ2-5,TRBV20-1,TGCAGTGCTCTGGCCCAAGAGACCCAGTACTTC,CSALAQETQYF
NA,NA,TRBJ1-4,TRBV12-3/TRBV12-4,TGTGCCAGCAGTTCCGGGTACGGTGAAAAACTGTTTTTT,CASSSGYGEKLFF